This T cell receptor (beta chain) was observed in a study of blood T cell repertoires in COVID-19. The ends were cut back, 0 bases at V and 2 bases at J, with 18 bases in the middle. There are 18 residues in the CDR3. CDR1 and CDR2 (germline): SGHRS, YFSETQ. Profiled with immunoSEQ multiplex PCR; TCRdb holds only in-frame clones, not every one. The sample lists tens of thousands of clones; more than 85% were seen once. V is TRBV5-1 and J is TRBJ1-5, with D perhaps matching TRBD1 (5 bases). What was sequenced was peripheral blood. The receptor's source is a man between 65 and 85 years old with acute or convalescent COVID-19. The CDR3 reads CASSLERRPGGGNQPQHF. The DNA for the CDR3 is TGCGCCAGCAGCTTGGAGAGACGACCCGGGGGGGGCAATCAGCCCCAGCATTTT.